This is a list of T cell receptor beta chains from one sample in a study of CD4 and CD8 cells across lung adenocarcinoma regions. TCRdb passed the PCR reads through MiXCR, listing each CDR3 protein once. Among about 19,000 distinct CDR3 sequences listed, about 46% were seen once. Specimen: CD4+ T cells from the margin of a lung tumor. These receptors originate from a male donor with lung adenocarcinoma. The CD4 and CD8 labels of this study may be unreliable. CDR3s include the opening cysteine and the closing phenylalanine or tryptophan. A D gene is named only where the DNA matches it firmly. Size is stated for part of the rows, as once, few or many counts, or as a class when the clone is expanded.

clone_size j_call d_call v_call cdr3_nt cdr3_aa
. TRBJ2-3 . TRBV10-3 TGTGCCATCAGTGAACTAGTGACGCAGTATTTT CAISELVTQYF
. TRBJ2-3 . TRBV6-4 TGTGCGGGGCTCGGGGGCCTGGGAGCAGAGACGCAGTATTTC CAGLGGLGAETQYF
. TRBJ2-5 . TRBV7-2 TGTGCCAGCAGCTTAGGCCTCGAAACAGCGAAAGAGACCCAGTACTTC CASSLGLETAKETQYF
. TRBJ1-6 . TRBV5-3 TGTGCCAGAAGCTTGGTAGGTATGAGGTTACGGAAGGGTTACTATAATTCACCCCTCCACTTT CARSLVGMRLRKGYYNSPLHF
. TRBJ2-4 . TRBV10-2 TGCGCCAGCAGTGTTCAGAACTCTAACATTCAGTACTTC CASSVQNSNIQYF
. TRBJ2-5 . TRBV20-1 TGCAGTGCTAGAGATGGGGGGAGATGGGAGACCCAGTACTTC CSARDGGRWETQYF
. TRBJ2-3 . TRBV6-1 TGTGCCAGCAGATGGGGAGGAAACACAGATACGCAGTATTTT CASRWGGNTDTQYF
. TRBJ2-7 TRBD1 TRBV27 TGTGCCAGCAGTCCCGGACAGGGACTCTACGAGCAGTACTTC CASSPGQGLYEQYF
. TRBJ2-3 . TRBV6-8 TGTGCCAGCAGTTACTCGCGTTGGTCTTCCGTAAGCACAGATACGCAGTATTTT CASSYSRWSSVSTDTQYF
. TRBJ2-5 . TRBV6-1 TGTGCCAGCAGTGAATTCGCGGGGAGGGGGGGCCGAGCCCAAGAGATTCAGTACTTC CASSEFAGRGGRAQEIQYF
. TRBJ2-1 . TRBV7-2 TGTGCCAGCAGCCTTCAGATTCGCAATGAGCAGTTCTTC CASSLQIRNEQFF
large TRBJ2-5 TRBD2 TRBV27 TGTGCCAGCAGTTTGACTAGCGGGAACCAAGAGACCCAGTACTTC CASSLTSGNQETQYF
many TRBJ1-1 . TRBV10-1 TGCGCCAGCACACGAACCCTAGGGGACACTGAAGCTTTCTTT CASTRTLGDTEAFF
. TRBJ2-5 . TRBV27 TGTGCGGGGCGCGGTGGCCGTGACCATAACACCCAGTACTTC CAGRGGRDHNTQYF
once TRBJ2-3 TRBD1 TRBV6-5 TGTGCCAGCAGTTACACAGGGGTTTGGCCAGAGACGCAGTATTTT CASSYTGVWPETQYF
many TRBJ2-5 TRBD1 TRBV5-1 TGCGCCAGCAGCTTGGGTGTACAGGGGCCAAATGGGGAGACCCAGTACTTC CASSLGVQGPNGETQYF
few TRBJ1-6 TRBD1 TRBV14 TGTGCCAGCAGCCAGGGGACAGCAAATTCACCCCTCCACTTT CASSQGTANSPLHF
many TRBJ2-3 . TRBV6-4 TGTGCCAGCAGACGGGACTTCACAGATACGCAGTATTTT CASRRDFTDTQYF
many TRBJ2-7 . TRBV6-1 TGTGCCAGCAGTGAGAACTACGAGCAGTACTTC CASSENYEQYF